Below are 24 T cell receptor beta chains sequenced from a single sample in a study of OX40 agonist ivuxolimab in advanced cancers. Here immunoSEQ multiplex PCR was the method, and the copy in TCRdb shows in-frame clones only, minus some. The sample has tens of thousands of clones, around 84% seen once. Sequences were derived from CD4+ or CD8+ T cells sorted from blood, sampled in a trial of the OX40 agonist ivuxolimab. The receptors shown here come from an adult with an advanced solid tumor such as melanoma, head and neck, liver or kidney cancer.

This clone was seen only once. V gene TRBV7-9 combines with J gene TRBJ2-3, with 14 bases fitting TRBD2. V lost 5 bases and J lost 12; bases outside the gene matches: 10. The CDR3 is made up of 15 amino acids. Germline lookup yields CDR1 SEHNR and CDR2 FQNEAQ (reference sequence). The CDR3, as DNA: TGTGCCAGCAGCCCCGGACTAGCGGGGGGCCTATACCAGTATTTT. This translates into CASSPGLAGGLYQYF.

CDR3: CASSLALQGQPQHF. The CDR3 DNA sequence: TGTGCCAGCAGCTTAGCCCTGCAGGGCCAGCCCCAGCATTTT. The genes are TRBV7-2 and TRBJ1-5; possible D gene TRBD1, 5 bases. The CDR3 runs to 14 residues. Per the germline V gene, CDR1 is SGHTA and CDR2 is FQGNSA. V was cut by 0 bases and J by 7 bases, with 10 bases left in between.

CDR3 sequence (DNA): TGTGCCAGCGATCACAGTCAAAATCAGCCCCAGCATTTT. The encoded protein is CASDHSQNQPQHF. This sequence joins TRBV6-1 and TRBJ1-5; D unclear. The CDR3 totals 13 residues. V was pared by 8 bases and J by 4 bases, with 12 bases between. Germline values: CDR1 MNHNS, CDR2 SASEGT.

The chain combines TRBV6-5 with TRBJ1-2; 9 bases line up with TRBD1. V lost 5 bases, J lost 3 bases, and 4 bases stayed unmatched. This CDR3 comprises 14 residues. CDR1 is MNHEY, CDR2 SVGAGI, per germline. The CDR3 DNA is TGTGCCAGCAGTCGCCGGGACAGGGACTATGGCTACACCTTC. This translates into CASSRRDRDYGYTF.

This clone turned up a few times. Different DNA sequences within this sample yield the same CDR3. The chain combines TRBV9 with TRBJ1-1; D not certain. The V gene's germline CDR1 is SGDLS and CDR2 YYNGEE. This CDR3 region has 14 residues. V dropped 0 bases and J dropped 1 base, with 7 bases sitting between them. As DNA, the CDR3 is TGTGCCAGCAGCGTAGCTCCAGAGAACACTGAAGCTTTCTTT. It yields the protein CASSVAPENTEAFF.

The CDR3 DNA reads as TGTGCCACCGAGGACGGAAAAGTGAACACTGAAGCTTTCTTT. It translates to CATEDGKVNTEAFF. The rearrangement uses TRBV10-3 and TRBJ1-1; D not resolved. The CDR3 is 14 residues long. Trimming removed 10 bases from V and 0 bases from J, with 15 bases in between. Germline V gene data show CDR1 as ENHRY and CDR2 as SYGVKD.

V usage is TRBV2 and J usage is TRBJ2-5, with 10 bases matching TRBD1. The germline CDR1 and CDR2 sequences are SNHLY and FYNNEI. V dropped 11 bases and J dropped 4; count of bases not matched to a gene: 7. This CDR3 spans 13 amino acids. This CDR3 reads CAGAWTGGETQYF. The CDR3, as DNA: TGTGCCGGAGCATGGACAGGGGGAGAGACCCAGTACTTC.

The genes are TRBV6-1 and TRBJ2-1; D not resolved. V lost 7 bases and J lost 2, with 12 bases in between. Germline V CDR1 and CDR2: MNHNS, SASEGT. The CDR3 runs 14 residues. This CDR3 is CASTGQRTYNEQFF. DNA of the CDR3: TGTGCCAGCACGGGTCAGCGTACCTACAATGAGCAGTTCTTC.

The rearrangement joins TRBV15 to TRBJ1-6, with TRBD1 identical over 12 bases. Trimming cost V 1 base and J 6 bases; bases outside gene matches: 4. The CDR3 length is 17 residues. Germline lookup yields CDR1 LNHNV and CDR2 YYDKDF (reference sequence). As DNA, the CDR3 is TGTGCCACCAGCAGAGGGGGACAGGGGGCTTCTAATTCACCCCTCCACTTT. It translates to CATSRGGQGASNSPLHF.

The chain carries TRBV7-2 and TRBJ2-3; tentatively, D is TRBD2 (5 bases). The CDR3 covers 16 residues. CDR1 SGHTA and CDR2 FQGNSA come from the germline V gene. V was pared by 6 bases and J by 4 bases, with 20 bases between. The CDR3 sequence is CASSTEGLRYSDTQYF. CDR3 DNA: TGTGCCAGCAGTACCGAAGGACTTCGCTACTCAGATACGCAGTATTTT.

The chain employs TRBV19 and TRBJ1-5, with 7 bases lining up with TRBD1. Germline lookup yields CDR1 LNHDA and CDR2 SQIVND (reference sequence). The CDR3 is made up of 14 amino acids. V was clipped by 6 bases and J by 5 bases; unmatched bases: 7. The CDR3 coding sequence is TGTGCCAGTAGGGCCGGGACAGACTATCAGCCCCAGCATTTT. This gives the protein CASRAGTDYQPQHF.

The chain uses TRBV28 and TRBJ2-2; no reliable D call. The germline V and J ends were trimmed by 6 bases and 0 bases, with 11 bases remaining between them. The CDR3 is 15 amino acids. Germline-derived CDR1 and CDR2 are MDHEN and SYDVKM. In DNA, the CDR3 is TGTGCCAGCAGCTTAGACGGTTCGAACACCGGGGAGCTGTTTTTT. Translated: CASSLDGSNTGELFF.

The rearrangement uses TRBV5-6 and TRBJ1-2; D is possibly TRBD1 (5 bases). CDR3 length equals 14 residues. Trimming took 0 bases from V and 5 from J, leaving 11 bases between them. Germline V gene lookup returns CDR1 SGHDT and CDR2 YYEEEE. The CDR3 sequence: CASSLDRRQYGYTF. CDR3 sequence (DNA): TGTGCCAGCAGCTTGGACAGGAGACAATATGGCTACACCTTC.

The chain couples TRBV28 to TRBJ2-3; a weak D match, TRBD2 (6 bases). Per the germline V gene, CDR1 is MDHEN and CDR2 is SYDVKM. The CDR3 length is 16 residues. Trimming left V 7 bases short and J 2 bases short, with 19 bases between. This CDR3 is CASNSPGTGFTDTQYF. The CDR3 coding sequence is TGTGCCAGCAACTCCCCCGGGACTGGGTTCACAGATACGCAGTATTTT.

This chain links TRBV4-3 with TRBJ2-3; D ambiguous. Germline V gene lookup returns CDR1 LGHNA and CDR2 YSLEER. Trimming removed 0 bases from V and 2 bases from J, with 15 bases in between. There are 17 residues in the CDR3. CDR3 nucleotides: TGCGCCAGCAGCCAAGACCCCGGAACTGGGAACACAGATACGCAGTATTTT. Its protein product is CASSQDPGTGNTDTQYF.

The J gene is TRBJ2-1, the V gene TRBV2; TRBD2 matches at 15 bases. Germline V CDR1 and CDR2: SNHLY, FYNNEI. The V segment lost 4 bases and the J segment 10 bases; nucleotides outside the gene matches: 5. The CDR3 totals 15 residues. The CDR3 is CASSAGLAGGGEQFF. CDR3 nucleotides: TGTGCCAGCAGTGCGGGACTAGCGGGGGGTGGCGAGCAGTTCTTC.

The CDR3 region has the DNA TGTGCCAGCAGTGTTAGGGAGGACTACGAGCAGTACGTC. Protein sequence: CASSVREDYEQYV. The chain uses TRBV6-1 and TRBJ2-7; D is perhaps TRBD2 (6 bases). This CDR3 has 13 amino acids. Germline V gene lookup returns CDR1 MNHNS and CDR2 SASEGT. Trimming removed 4 bases at V and 3 bases at J, with 10 bases between.

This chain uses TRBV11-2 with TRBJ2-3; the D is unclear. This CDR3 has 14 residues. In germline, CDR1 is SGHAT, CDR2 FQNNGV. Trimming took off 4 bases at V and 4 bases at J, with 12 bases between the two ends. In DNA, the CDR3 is TGTGCCAGCAGCTCCCCTTTGGCTGCAGATACGCAGTATTTT. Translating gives CASSSPLAADTQYF.

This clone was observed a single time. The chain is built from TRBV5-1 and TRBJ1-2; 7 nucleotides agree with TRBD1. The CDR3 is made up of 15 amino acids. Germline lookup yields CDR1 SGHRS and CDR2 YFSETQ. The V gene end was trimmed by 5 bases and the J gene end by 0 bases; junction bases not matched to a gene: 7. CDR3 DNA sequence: TGCGCCAGCAGGATGGGGGGACAGACTAACTATGGCTACACCTTC. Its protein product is CASRMGGQTNYGYTF.

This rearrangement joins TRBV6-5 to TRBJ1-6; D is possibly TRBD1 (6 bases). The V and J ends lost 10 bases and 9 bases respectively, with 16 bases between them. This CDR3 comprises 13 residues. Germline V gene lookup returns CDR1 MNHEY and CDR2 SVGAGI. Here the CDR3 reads CATRGVIGSPLHF. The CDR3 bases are TGTGCCACCAGGGGCGTCATAGGTTCACCCCTCCACTTT.

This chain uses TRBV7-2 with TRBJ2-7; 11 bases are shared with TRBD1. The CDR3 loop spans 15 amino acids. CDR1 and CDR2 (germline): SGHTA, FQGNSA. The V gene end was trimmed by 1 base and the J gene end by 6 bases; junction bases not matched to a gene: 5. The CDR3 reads CASSLVGQGGSEQYF. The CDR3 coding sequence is TGTGCCAGCAGCTTAGTGGGACAGGGGGGCTCCGAGCAGTACTTC.

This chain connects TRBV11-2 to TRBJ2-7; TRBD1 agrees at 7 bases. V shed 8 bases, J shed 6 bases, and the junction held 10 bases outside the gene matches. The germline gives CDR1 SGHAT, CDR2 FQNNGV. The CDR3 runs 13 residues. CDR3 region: CASRRMTGPEQYF. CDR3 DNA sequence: TGTGCCAGCCGCCGGATGACAGGGCCCGAGCAGTACTTC.

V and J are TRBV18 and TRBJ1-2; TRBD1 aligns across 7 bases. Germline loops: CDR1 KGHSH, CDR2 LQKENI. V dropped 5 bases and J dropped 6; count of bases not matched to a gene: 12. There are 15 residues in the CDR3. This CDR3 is CASSSQVGTADGYTF. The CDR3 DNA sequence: TGTGCCAGCTCATCCCAGGTCGGGACAGCCGATGGCTACACCTTC.

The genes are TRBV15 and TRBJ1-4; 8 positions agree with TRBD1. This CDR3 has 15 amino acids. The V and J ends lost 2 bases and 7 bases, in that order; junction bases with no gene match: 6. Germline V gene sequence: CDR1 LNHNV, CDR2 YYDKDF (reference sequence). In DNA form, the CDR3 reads TGTGCCACCAGCAGACTACAGGGGGACCTTGAAAAACTGTTTTTT. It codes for CATSRLQGDLEKLFF. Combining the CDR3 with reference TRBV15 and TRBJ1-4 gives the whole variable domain DAMVIQNPRYQVTQFGKPVTLSCSQTLNHNVMYWYQQKSSQAPKLLFHYYDKDFNNEADTPDNFQSRRPNTSFCFLDIRSPGLGDTAMYLCATSRLQGDLEKLFFGSGTQLSVL.